This T cell receptor (beta chain) came from a study of cytomegalovirus exposure and HLA in healthy donors. Study results and limitations: Most of the TCR beta V segments (in an earlier analysis) were productive either about 90% or about 30% of the time. Across all donors, roughly uniform sequencing depth was an assumption of the presence/absence analyses. Later analysis suggested most CMV-associated TCR beta chains were HLA-restricted. Cytomegalovirus-associated TCR beta chains were listed, numbering 164.

This clone was observed a handful of times. Antigen: not known. The PCR was carried out with 60 Vbeta primers and 13 Jbeta primers. Assay used: immunoSEQ multiplex PCR; TCRdb lists only in-frame clones, some missing. The repertoire includes 150,000 to 250,000 clones, approximately 78% of them detected once, and 6.5% sits in the top ten. This CDR3 comprises 15 residues. CDR1 and CDR2 from the germline V gene are SGHNT and YYREEE (reference sequence). V was shortened by 6 bases and J by 1 base, with 16 bases between the two germline ends. The sample was PBMCs. The receptor's source is a woman aged 50 to 60 in good health and CMV-seropositive. This chain uses TRBV5-4 with TRBJ1-1; D remains unclear. CDR3 region: CASNRDPTGNTEAFF. The CDR3 nucleotides read TGTGCCAGCAACCGGGATCCGACTGGGAACACTGAAGCTTTCTTT.